The entry below gives a single T cell receptor (beta chain) sequence along with its context. This clonotype has just a few counts. Its cognate antigen has yet to be identified. One base away there is no much larger clone; base qualities are not given. The sample originates from a study of regulatory T cells in long-lasting Graves disease (dated by TCRdb to about 2021). With respect to the entire study: Newly diagnosed Graves' disease patients had taken antithyroid drugs for less than 3 months. A total of about 33 samples underwent TCR sequencing, from around 13 patients with persistent Graves' disease and around 20 patients with newly diagnosed Graves' disease. Peripheral blood TCR sequencing and RNA sequencing compared persistent Graves' disease patients with newly diagnosed Graves' disease patients. The study was registered as a clinical trial and conducted in China.

What the authors observed across the whole study: Peripheral blood alone was examined, since thyroid tissue, which constituted the primary lesion, could not be accessed. Patients with persistent disease shared more public clonotypes (about 2,900) than newly diagnosed patients did (about 970). The small sample size was acknowledged by the authors as a limitation that may reduce accuracy. Persistent Graves' disease patients showed lower TCR Shannon entropy and fewer highly expanded clones than newly diagnosed patients, suggesting clonal expansion. Sequencing and analysis were restricted to the TCR beta chain.

The library was obtained by multiplex PCR. Sequencing was carried out with an Illumina HiSeq 4000. To build TCR beta libraries, CDR3 regions were amplified by Arm-PCR using iRepertoire HTBI primers. Gel purification was performed on PCR products prior to sequencing. Under the source paper's analysis protocol: A total of fewer than 70 TRBV and approximately 13 TRBJ segments were identified across samples and were used for gene usage analysis of CDR3 amino acid clonotypes. COPE and FqMerger were used to merge filtered high-quality paired reads into contigs. Contigs were aligned with BLAST to IMGT TRBV, TRBD and TRBJ reference genes, and CDR3 was defined per IMGT. Highly expanded clones were defined as clonotypes with a frequency above 0.1%. Repertoire diversity was measured by Shannon entropy, and V-J evenness by the Gini coefficient. Public clonotypes were defined as clonotypes shared by more than one individual. The public reads were quality trimmed at Q25 with fastp and then assembled into clones with MiXCR by TCRdb, keeping productive beta chains. Each record represents a unique CDR3 protein, reported with the most common genes and DNA among its rows. In this record, the V and J calls reflect TCRdb's handling and not the investigators' own analysis. The sample table shows 520,000 or so distinct CDR3 sequences, and around 12% are seen once. The ten largest clones take up 7.5% to 9% of the sample.

What the time point label conveys for this sample: newly diagnosed GD, antithyroid drugs for less than 3 months. RNA was extracted from PBMCs in TRIzol for both TCR sequencing and RNA sequencing. Graves' disease was diagnosed according to American Thyroid Association guidelines. Patients were recruited from an endocrinology department in Xi'an, China. From each patient, roughly 9 milliliters of peripheral blood was collected into an EDTA anticoagulant tube. Ficoll Paque Plus density gradient separation was used to isolate PBMCs, and no further T cell sorting was performed. An Agilent 2100 Bioanalyzer and agarose gel were used to check RNA quality, and a NanoDrop 2000 was used to measure RNA concentration. The data were also submitted as part of a second study, on T cells in Graves' hyperthyroidism and ophthalmopathy. That second publication adds: A patient counted as having stable Graves' hyperthyroidism if no progression to ophthalmopathy occurred over 18 months of follow-up. Hyperthyroidism patients were aged 18 to 65 years and newly diagnosed, with disease duration of less than 2 months. Exclusion was applied to patients with uncontrolled infections, other autoimmune diseases, pregnancy or lactation. Diagnoses were established on the basis of clinical symptoms, serum thyroxine and TRAb, thyroid ultrasound, and orbital computed tomography. A first-round RT-PCR of the TCR CDR3 used the HTBI primer set with the Qiagen OneStep RT-PCR kit. Most expanded thyroid clonotypes (frequency above 0.001) were also detected in blood, a finding suggesting that blood repertoires may reflect thyroid immune responses. A model built on a 13 V-J signature distinguished ophthalmopathy from stable hyperthyroidism, reaching around 90% sensitivity and about 81% specificity in cross-validation and 80%/75% in testing. In validation, the model predicted progression to ophthalmopathy a median of around 6.5 months before onset, with about 70% sensitivity and roughly 72% specificity. TCR V-J signatures able to tell the groups apart were searched for in a discovery cohort of 100 patients, of whom fewer than 45 had Graves' ophthalmopathy and around 57 had stable Graves' hyperthyroidism. An independent validation cohort of fewer than 20 hyperthyroidism patients and over 15 patients who later progressed to ophthalmopathy tested prospective prediction of ophthalmopathy. For training and testing, the approximately 97 patients in the discovery cohort were randomly divided in a 7:3 ratio. The study also compared thyroid tissue and blood T-cell repertoires from more than five Graves' hyperthyroidism patients. After sampling, hyperthyroidism patients received methimazole starting at 30 mg daily, and ophthalmopathy patients received high-dose intravenous methylprednisolone. The libraries were constructed in a second round of multiplex PCR and then size-selected and purified. The libraries were sequenced on an Illumina HiSeq2000 using paired-end 100 bp reads. SOAPnuke was used to process the raw data, removing reads that contained adapters or uncalled bases, had a mean Phred below 15, or lacked an exact match to the constant primer or identifier. High-quality paired reads were merged with COPE v1.2.5, and unique nucleotide sequences were defined as clonotypes. MiTCR v1.1 was used to align clonotypes to the IMGT TRBV, TRBD and TRBJ reference segments. Analysis was restricted to V-J combinations with a frequency above 0.0001, which covered roughly 99% of repertoires. The TCS score was defined as the ratio of F50 (clonal expansion) to E x V (chaos), calculated using BLOSUM62-based TCRdist between CDR3 peptides within each V-J. Welch's t-statistics and random forest reduced around 550 V-J features to about 12, which were used in a naive Bayes classifier (R e1071). Sample size was not statistically predetermined, and investigators were not blinded to group allocation. According to the paper, TCR Vbeta CDR3 sequencing was carried out on about 140 peripheral blood samples, which came from approximately 43 ophthalmopathy, around 75 hyperthyroidism and about 17 progressor patients.

The sequences come from peripheral blood mononuclear cells (PBMCs), collected at new diagnosis, from a patient treated with antithyroid drugs. The clonotype was recovered from a woman in her twenties or thirties with Graves disease. Donor details come from another sample of the same person, matched by shared clones.

The bases read TGCAGCGTTACCCTGACCCATGAGCAGTTCTTC. It codes for CSVTLTHEQFF. In this chain, TRBV29-1 is recombined with TRBJ2-1, with the D segment identity uncertain. Sequences SQVTM (CDR1) and ANQGSEA (CDR2) are obtained from the germline V gene. Spanning cysteine to phenylalanine, the CDR3 consists of 11 amino acids. Just the 33-base CDR3 DNA is kept, in frame starting at base 1. V is cut by 5 bases and J by 8 bases, and the space between the germline ends is 10 bases.